This TCR beta chain was documented in a study of post-analysis software for immune sequencing data. Overall study context: The study covered relapsing-remitting, secondary progressive and progressive-relapsing courses of multiple sclerosis.

Researchers reported that TCR beta cDNA libraries carried unique molecular identifiers. The yield from about 1 to 10 million T cells was around 500,000 cDNA molecules in total. TCRdb used MiXCR to reprocess the PCR reads, holding one entry per CDR3 protein. In the table there are approximately 770,000 distinct CDR3 sequences, 46% of which are singletons. Overall study findings and caveats: Compared with controls, patients showed significantly lower normalized Chao1 diversity. There were five or six TRBV segments more frequent in patients than controls, and TRBV5-6, TRBV5-1 and TRBV20-1 were among them. Samples prepared in the same batch strongly co-clustered by F measure.

Details on this clonotype: Its antigen is unidentified.

The CDR3 length is 16 residues. CDR1 is ENHRY and CDR2 is SYGVKD in the germline V gene. V lost 1 base, J lost 9 bases, and 19 bases lay in between. V and J are TRBV10-3 and TRBJ2-1; TRBD1 is a possible D gene (5 bases). Material for sequencing was blood. This clonotype was sampled from a girl aged 10 to 17 with multiple sclerosis. In DNA, the CDR3 is TGTGCCATCAGTGAGTTTGGCGAAGGGGATTTTGGTGAGCAGTTCTTC. Protein sequence: CAISEFGEGDFGEQFF.